One and the same sample provided the 23 T cell receptor beta chains below, sequenced in a study of CD8+ T cells in alopecia areata. Following RNA extraction, reverse transcription yielded cDNA that acted as the sequencing template. The data were produced by immunoSEQ multiplex PCR, yet TCRdb's version contains in-frame clones alone and is incomplete. Of 200,000 to 250,000 clones listed, 50% to 70% are singletons. Treatment reported: oral pan-JAK inhibitor, 5-10 mg twice daily. Sequences were derived from CD4+ T cells sorted from blood, sampled at week 4, from a patient treated with tofacitinib. The receptors derive from a human donor with alopecia areata.

This clone was observed a handful of times. An end of the junction differs from the germline gene, which may be a read error. The chain has TRBV9 and TRBJ1-1; D not certain. Germline lookup yields CDR1 SGDLS and CDR2 YYNGEE. The CDR3 spans 14 residues. The chain's CDR3 is CASSVEGVKTEAFF. The CDR3 DNA reads TGTGCCAGCAGCGTCGAGGGCGTGAAGACTGAAGCTTTCTTT.

The chain carries TRBV30 and TRBJ1-1; D gene uncertain. The germline V gene has CDR1 GTSNPN and CDR2 SVGIG (reference sequence). The CDR3 is 12 residues long. Between the trimmed V and J ends, which lost 2 bases and 1 base, there was a span of 5 bases. The chain's CDR3 is CAWSRSNTEAFF. CDR3 bases: TGTGCCTGGAGTAGGTCGAACACTGAAGCTTTCTTT. The full variable domain, with the rest looked up from reference TRBV30 and TRBJ1-1, is SQTIHQWPATLVQPVGSPLSLECTVEGTSNPNLYWYRQAAGRGLQLLFYSVGIGQISSEVPQNLSASRPQDRQFILSSKKLLLSDSGFYLCAWSRSNTEAFFGQGTRLTVV.

This clone was found a few times. The chain employs TRBV25-1 and TRBJ2-7, with unresolved D. This CDR3 contains 13 residues. The V end lost 4 bases, the J end lost 5 bases, and 12 bases lay between the germline ends. Germline-derived CDR1 and CDR2 are MGHDK and SYGVNS. This CDR3 is CASSGSPLDEQYF. In DNA form, the CDR3 reads TGTGCCAGCAGTGGATCCCCATTAGACGAGCAGTACTTC.

The J gene is TRBJ2-5, the V gene TRBV2; tentatively, D is TRBD1 or TRBD2 (6 bases each). Germline assignment: CDR1 SNHLY and CDR2 FYNNEI. The V gene lost 8 bases and the J gene lost 2 bases, with 15 bases spanning the gap. The CDR3 is 14 amino acids. Here the CDR3 reads CASGLGGRQETQYF. The CDR3 nucleotides are TGTGCCAGCGGTTTGGGGGGCCGTCAAGAGACCCAGTACTTC.

The rearrangement joins TRBV5-1 to TRBJ1-2; D may be TRBD1 (6 bases). The CDR3 totals 16 residues. Per the germline V gene, CDR1 is SGHRS and CDR2 is YFSETQ. Trimming cost V 3 bases and J 3 bases, with 18 bases left between them. The CDR3 nucleotides read TGCGCCAGCAGCTGGGCTTCGGACAGAAATTACTATGGCTACACCTTC. Amino acid sequence: CASSWASDRNYYGYTF.

The chain is built from TRBV30 and TRBJ1-6; unclear D gene. V was pared by 5 bases and J by 7 bases, with 15 bases between. The CDR3 has 14 amino acids. Germline V lookup: CDR1 GTSNPN, CDR2 SVGIG (reference sequence). CDR3: CAWGPRSSNSPLHF. The CDR3 region has the DNA TGTGCCTGGGGTCCACGAAGTAGCAATTCACCCCTCCACTTT. The whole variable domain, filled in from reference TRBV30 and TRBJ1-6, reads SQTIHQWPATLVQPVGSPLSLECTVEGTSNPNLYWYRQAAGRGLQLLFYSVGIGQISSEVPQNLSASRPQDRQFILSSKKLLLSDSGFYLCAWGPRSSNSPLHFGNGTRLTVT.

This clone has a handful of counts. The rearrangement uses TRBV15 and TRBJ2-5; no clear D. This CDR3 region has 13 residues. The germline V gene encodes CDR1 LNHNV and CDR2 YYDKDF (reference sequence). V dropped 5 bases and J dropped 0 bases, with 7 bases sitting between them. This CDR3 is CATSFKDQETQYF. The CDR3 region has the DNA TGTGCCACCAGCTTCAAAGACCAAGAGACCCAGTACTTC.

V gene TRBV27 combines with J gene TRBJ1-2, with D unresolved. Germline assignment: CDR1 MNHEY and CDR2 SMNVEV (reference sequence). Trimming took 0 bases from V and 7 from J, leaving 9 bases between them. The CDR3 is made up of 13 amino acids. CDR3 residues: CASSLSAASGYTF. As DNA, the CDR3 is TGTGCCAGCAGTTTATCAGCGGCGAGTGGCTACACCTTC.

As concerns this clone: Within the sample, other DNA sequences also encode this same CDR3. The chain links TRBV30 to TRBJ2-3; D is unclear. Looked up from germline, CDR1 is GTSNPN and CDR2 is SVGIG (reference sequence). The CDR3 totals 11 residues. V gave up 1 base and J gave up 6 bases, with 5 bases separating them. CDR3 DNA sequence: TGTGCCTGGAGTGGGAAGGATACGCAGTATTTT. It is translated as CAWSGKDTQYF.

This clone was observed a handful of times. The rearrangement joins TRBV15 to TRBJ1-1; the D is unclear. Germline V lookup: CDR1 LNHNV, CDR2 YYDKDF (reference sequence). The CDR3 is 13 amino acids. V was cut by 0 bases and J by 5 bases, with 7 bases left in between. For the CDR3, the DNA is TGTGCCACCAGCAGAGATGGGAAAACTGAAGCTTTCTTT. Residues: CATSRDGKTEAFF.

J is TRBJ1-1 and V is TRBV2; D is unresolved. Germline V gene data show CDR1 as SNHLY and CDR2 as FYNNEI. Trimming pared 2 bases from V and 1 base from J, leaving 2 bases between. CDR3 length equals 12 residues. The chain's CDR3 is CASSEQNTEAFF. CDR3 sequence (DNA): TGTGCCAGCAGTGAACAGAACACTGAAGCTTTCTTT.

The V and J genes are TRBV29-1 and TRBJ2-5, with 9 bases identical to TRBD1. Germline V gene data show CDR1 as SQVTM and CDR2 as ANQGSEA. With 6 bases clipped from V and 4 bases from J, the junction kept 9 bases outside the gene matches. CDR3 length: 14 residues. CDR3 region: CSVEGGTGSETQYF. Written as DNA, the CDR3 is TGCAGCGTCGAGGGAGGGACAGGGTCAGAGACCCAGTACTTC.

The V gene is TRBV30, the J gene TRBJ1-1, with D maybe TRBD1 (6 bases). Germline values: CDR1 GTSNPN, CDR2 SVGIG (reference sequence). The CDR3 is 14 residues long. The ends were cut back, 3 bases at V and 5 bases at J, with 16 bases in the middle. CDR3 coding DNA: TGTGCCTGGAGGCTGACAGGATCGGGAACTGAAGCTTTCTTT. Protein sequence: CAWRLTGSGTEAFF.

This clone was seen a handful of times. The V and J genes are TRBV7-9 and TRBJ1-1, with a weak D call TRBD1 (6 bases). V lost 2 bases, J lost 2 bases, and 12 bases lay in between. The germline V gene has CDR1 SEHNR and CDR2 FQNEAQ (reference sequence). The CDR3 spans 15 residues. CDR3 in amino acids: CASSLMTGPNTEAFF. The CDR3 region has the DNA TGTGCCAGCAGCTTAATGACAGGTCCAAACACTGAAGCTTTCTTT.

The J gene is TRBJ1-1, the V gene TRBV10-1, with 9 bases fitting TRBD1. Germline CDR1 and CDR2: WNHNN and SYGVQD (reference sequence). V trimming: 0 bases; J trimming: 9 bases; junction bases outside the gene matches: 5. The CDR3 consists of 14 residues. The CDR3 DNA follows: TGCGCCAGCAGTGAGTCCCAGACAGGGGGTAAAGCTTTCTTT. Translated, it gives CASSESQTGGKAFF.

The CDR3 nucleotides read TGCGCCAGCAGCGTCGAGACAGGGAACTATGGCTACACCTTC. Protein: CASSVETGNYGYTF. The chain links TRBV5-1 to TRBJ1-2; 7 bases line up with TRBD1. The CDR3 consists of 14 residues. The germline V gene encodes CDR1 SGHRS and CDR2 YFSETQ. The ends lost 4 bases at V and 2 bases at J; junction bases unmatched: 5. The full variable domain, its missing parts supplied by reference TRBV5-1 and TRBJ1-2, is KAGVTQTPRYLIKTRGQQVTLSCSPISGHRSVSWYQQTPGQGLQFLFEYFSETQRNKGNFPGRFSGRQFSNSRSEMNVSTLELGDSALYLCASSVETGNYGYTFGSGTRLTVV.

This clone was counted only a few times. V gene TRBV4-3 combines with J gene TRBJ1-4; D gene unclear. The CDR3 has 15 amino acids. Trimming took 1 base from V and 4 from J, leaving 10 bases between them. CDR1 and CDR2 (germline): LGHNA, YSLEER. CDR3 loop: CASSQVPGINEKLFF. The DNA for the CDR3 is TGCGCCAGCAGCCAAGTCCCGGGGATTAATGAAAAACTGTTTTTT.

The sample holds a few counts of this clone. Other DNA sequences from this sample encode an identical CDR3 as well. The CDR3 loop is CASSFNRDGYTF. The CDR3 DNA is TGTGCCAGCAGCTTTAATCGGGATGGCTACACCTTC. The V call is TRBV7-9, the J call TRBJ1-2; D gene unclear. V lost 3 bases and J lost 6, with 8 bases in between. Germline CDR1 SEHNR, CDR2 FQNEAQ (reference sequence). The CDR3 is 12 residues long.

This chain links TRBV7-2 with TRBJ2-1; TRBD2 might be the D (5 bases). With 6 bases removed from V and 5 bases from J, the gap between germline ends came to 14 bases. CDR3 length: 14 residues. The germline gives CDR1 SGHTA, CDR2 FQGNSA. CDR3 amino acids: CASRGQLGDNEQFF. The CDR3, as DNA: TGTGCCAGCAGGGGTCAACTAGGAGACAATGAGCAGTTCTTC.

This chain uses TRBV7-2 with TRBJ2-2, with D possibly matching TRBD2 (6 bases). The CDR3 runs to 15 residues. Germline CDR1 SGHTA, CDR2 FQGNSA. Trimming left V 2 bases short and J 4 bases short, with 11 bases between. The CDR3, as DNA: TGTGCCAGCAGCTTAAAGTCGCGGGGCACCGGGGAGCTGTTTTTT. Translating it yields CASSLKSRGTGELFF.

This clone was counted a single time. J is TRBJ2-3 and V is TRBV25-1, with D hard to call. V shed 3 bases and J shed 0 bases, with 7 bases lying between them. The CDR3 is 14 residues long. The germline V gene encodes CDR1 MGHDK and CDR2 SYGVNS. The DNA for the CDR3 is TGTGCCAGCAGTGAGTCCGGTAGCACAGATACGCAGTATTTT. Protein sequence: CASSESGSTDTQYF.

The V gene is TRBV4-3, the J gene TRBJ1-2; D might be TRBD1 (5 bases). This CDR3 region has 15 residues. Germline loops: CDR1 LGHNA, CDR2 YSLEER. Trimming left V 4 bases short and J 3 bases short, with 15 bases between. This CDR3 is CASSRDDSGDYGYTF. The CDR3 bases are TGCGCCAGCAGCCGCGACGACAGTGGTGACTATGGCTACACCTTC.

This clone was observed once. This chain uses TRBV5-1 with TRBJ2-3; D ambiguous. Germline loops: CDR1 SGHRS, CDR2 YFSETQ. This CDR3 is 15 amino acids long. Trimming took off 0 bases at V and 2 bases at J, with 10 bases between the two ends. CDR3 DNA sequence: TGCGCCAGCAGCTTGGGTCGACGGACCACAGATACGCAGTATTTT. Amino acid sequence: CASSLGRRTTDTQYF. Using reference TRBV5-1 and TRBJ2-3 for the parts outside the CDR3, the full variable domain is KAGVTQTPRYLIKTRGQQVTLSCSPISGHRSVSWYQQTPGQGLQFLFEYFSETQRNKGNFPGRFSGRQFSNSRSEMNVSTLELGDSALYLCASSLGRRTTDTQYFGPGTRLTVL.